The 2 T cell receptor beta chains in this list originate from one sample, sequenced in a study of T cells in localized non-small cell lung cancer. Some clones are missing from TCRdb's copy, which holds only in-frame ones; the method was immunoSEQ multiplex PCR. The sample includes 86,000 or so clones, 84% of them seen just once. Sequencing used peripheral blood, obtained before any cancer treatment. The receptors stem from a man aged 35-69 years with stage I lung adenocarcinoma.

The chain joins TRBV7-9 to TRBJ2-7; a weak D match, TRBD1 (5 bases). V was pared by 3 bases and J by 3 bases, with 9 bases between. The germline V gene has CDR1 SEHNR and CDR2 FQNEAQ (reference sequence). The CDR3 spans 13 residues. The CDR3 is CASSFQGNYEQYF. DNA for the CDR3: TGTGCCAGCAGCTTCCAGGGAAACTACGAGCAGTACTTC.

V and J are TRBV7-6 and TRBJ2-3, with D uncertain. Trimming removed 5 bases at V and 0 bases at J, with 3 bases between. The CDR3 totals 12 residues. Germline-derived CDR1 and CDR2 are SGHVS and FNYEAQ. The CDR3, as DNA: TGTGCCAGCAGCCTAAGCACAGATACGCAGTATTTT. It specifies CASSLSTDTQYF.